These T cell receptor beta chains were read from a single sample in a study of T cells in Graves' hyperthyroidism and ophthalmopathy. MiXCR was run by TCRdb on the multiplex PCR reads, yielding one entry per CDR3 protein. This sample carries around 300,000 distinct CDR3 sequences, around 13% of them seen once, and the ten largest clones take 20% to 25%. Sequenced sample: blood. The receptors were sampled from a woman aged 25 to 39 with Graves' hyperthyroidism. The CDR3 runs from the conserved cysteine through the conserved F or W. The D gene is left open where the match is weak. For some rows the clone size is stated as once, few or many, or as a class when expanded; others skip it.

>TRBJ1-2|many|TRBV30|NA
CASLYGYTF
TGTGCCAGTCTCTATGGCTACACCTTC
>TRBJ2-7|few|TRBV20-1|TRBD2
CSARSSGSGYEQYF
TGCAGTGCTAGATCCAGCGGGAGTGGTTACGAGCAGTACTTC
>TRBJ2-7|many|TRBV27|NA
CASSITRYYEEQYF
TGTGCCAGCAGTATCACTAGGTACTACGAAGAGCAGTACTTC
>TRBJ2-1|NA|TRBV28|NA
CASSFSIGENEQFF
TGTGCCAGCAGTTTTTCGATCGGGGAGAATGAGCAGTTCTTC
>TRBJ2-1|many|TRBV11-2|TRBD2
CASSFMSAGGPGRPFF
TGTGCCAGCAGCTTCATGTCGGCGGGAGGGCCTGGTAGGCCGTTCTTC
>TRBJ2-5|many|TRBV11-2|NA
CASSLLRDGTQYF
TGTGCCAGCAGCCTACTAAGGGATGGGACCCAGTACTTC
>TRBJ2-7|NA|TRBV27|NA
CASTSKRSLREFNEQYF
TGTGCCAGCACCTCCAAGCGCTCTCTGCGGGAATTCAACGAGCAGTACTTC
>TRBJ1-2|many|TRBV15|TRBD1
CATSRERTGADYGYTF
TGTGCCACCAGCAGAGAGCGAACAGGGGCGGACTATGGCTACACCTTC
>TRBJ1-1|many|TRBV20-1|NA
CSASSGRLAFF
TGCAGTGCTAGCTCGGGCAGGTTAGCTTTCTTT
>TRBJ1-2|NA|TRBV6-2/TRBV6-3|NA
CASRIGEGYTF
TGTGCCAGCAGAATAGGGGAAGGCTACACCTTC
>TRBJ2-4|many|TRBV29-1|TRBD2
CSVERTSGRRDIQYF
TGCAGCGTTGAAAGAACTAGCGGGCGGCGTGACATTCAGTACTTC